This entry is about one T cell receptor beta chain. No antigen is known for it. PCR employed 60 Vbeta and 13 Jbeta primers. Profiled with immunoSEQ multiplex PCR; TCRdb holds only in-frame clones, not every one. The table has some 120,000 clones, about 80% seen once. This entry is derived from a study of cytomegalovirus exposure and HLA in healthy donors. Overall study context: Across 300 to 400 genotyped donors, about 81% landed in the Caucasian-associated ancestry cluster. Study results and caveats: A later analysis showed that HLA-associated TCR beta chains had undergone more clonal expansion than equally common others. The authors considered a cluster of highly shared sequence variants likely to be a sequencing artifact.

CDR3 length: 15 amino acids. Germline CDR1 SGHTA, CDR2 FQGNSA. With 5 bases removed from V and 1 base from J, the gap between germline ends came to 14 bases. The clonotype comes from a woman aged 18-29 years in good health and CMV-seronegative. The sequenced sample consisted of PBMCs. The chain uses TRBV7-2 and TRBJ1-2; a weak D match, TRBD1 (5 bases). CDR3 protein: CASSGGTASNYGYTF. The CDR3 region has the DNA TGTGCCAGCAGCGGGGGGACGGCAAGTAACTATGGCTACACCTTC.